The clone carrying this T cell receptor (beta chain) was found a few times. Its matching antigen is unknown. The data were taken from a study of cytomegalovirus exposure and HLA in healthy donors. Study-wide points: Later, an analysis showed that TCR beta chains associated with HLA were more clonally expanded than others that were equally common. About 87% or about 30% of the time was how often most TCR beta V segments were productive, according to an earlier analysis.

Germline assignment: CDR1 SQVTM and CDR2 ANQGSEA. With 7 bases clipped from V and 5 bases from J, the junction kept 1 base outside the gene matches. The CDR3 has 11 residues. The PCR employed 60 Vbeta primers together with 13 Jbeta primers. Per the study methods: Counted up in a later analysis, unique TCR beta chains came to some 82 million, with around 11 million shared. Libraries were prepared by immunoSEQ multiplex PCR; TCRdb keeps only in-frame clonotypes and omits some of them. The V and J calls and the clone size are those of that table, but D and trimming were determined from the DNA. The table has about 78,000 clones, about 60% seen once; the top ten hold 4.5% to 6%.

Sequenced sample: PBMCs. The chain joins TRBV29-1 to TRBJ1-4; 7 bases align to TRBD1. The origin of this receptor is a young man in good health and CMV-seropositive. In DNA form, the CDR3 reads TGCAGCGCAGGGGGGAATGAAAAACTGTTTTTT. Amino acids: CSAGGNEKLFF.